The present T cell receptor (beta chain) was sequenced within a study of blood T cell repertoires in COVID-19. With 5 bases removed from V and 1 base from J, the gap between germline ends came to 14 bases. The CDR3 has 15 residues. The germline CDR1 and CDR2 sequences are MNHEY and SVGAGI. Assay used: immunoSEQ multiplex PCR; TCRdb lists only in-frame clones, some missing. This table holds over 150,000 clones, 86% found once. The gene calls are TRBV6-5 and TRBJ1-2, with D unresolved. The clonotype comes from a man between 70 and 80 years old with active or convalescent COVID-19. Sequencing was performed on peripheral blood. DNA for the CDR3: TGTGCCAGCAGTCCCTCCGGGTCTCGTAACTATGGCTACACCTTC. This sequence encodes CASSPSGSRNYGYTF.